The entry that follows covers one T cell receptor beta chain sequence. This entry is derived from a study of blood T cell repertoires in COVID-19. Germline V gene sequence: CDR1 LNHDA, CDR2 SQIVND (reference sequence). Between the trimmed V and J ends, which lost 7 bases and 3 bases, there was a span of 13 bases. This CDR3 is 14 amino acids long. Profiled with immunoSEQ multiplex PCR; TCRdb holds only in-frame clones, not every one. This table has 250,000 to 300,000 clones, about nine tenths appearing once. The sequence derives from a woman aged 55 to 70 with acute or convalescent COVID-19. V usage is TRBV19 and J usage is TRBJ2-1; possible D gene TRBD1, 6 bases. Sequencing was done on a sample of peripheral blood. The CDR3 region is CASKGDILYNEQFF. The CDR3 nucleotides are TGTGCCAGTAAAGGGGACATCCTCTACAATGAGCAGTTCTTC.